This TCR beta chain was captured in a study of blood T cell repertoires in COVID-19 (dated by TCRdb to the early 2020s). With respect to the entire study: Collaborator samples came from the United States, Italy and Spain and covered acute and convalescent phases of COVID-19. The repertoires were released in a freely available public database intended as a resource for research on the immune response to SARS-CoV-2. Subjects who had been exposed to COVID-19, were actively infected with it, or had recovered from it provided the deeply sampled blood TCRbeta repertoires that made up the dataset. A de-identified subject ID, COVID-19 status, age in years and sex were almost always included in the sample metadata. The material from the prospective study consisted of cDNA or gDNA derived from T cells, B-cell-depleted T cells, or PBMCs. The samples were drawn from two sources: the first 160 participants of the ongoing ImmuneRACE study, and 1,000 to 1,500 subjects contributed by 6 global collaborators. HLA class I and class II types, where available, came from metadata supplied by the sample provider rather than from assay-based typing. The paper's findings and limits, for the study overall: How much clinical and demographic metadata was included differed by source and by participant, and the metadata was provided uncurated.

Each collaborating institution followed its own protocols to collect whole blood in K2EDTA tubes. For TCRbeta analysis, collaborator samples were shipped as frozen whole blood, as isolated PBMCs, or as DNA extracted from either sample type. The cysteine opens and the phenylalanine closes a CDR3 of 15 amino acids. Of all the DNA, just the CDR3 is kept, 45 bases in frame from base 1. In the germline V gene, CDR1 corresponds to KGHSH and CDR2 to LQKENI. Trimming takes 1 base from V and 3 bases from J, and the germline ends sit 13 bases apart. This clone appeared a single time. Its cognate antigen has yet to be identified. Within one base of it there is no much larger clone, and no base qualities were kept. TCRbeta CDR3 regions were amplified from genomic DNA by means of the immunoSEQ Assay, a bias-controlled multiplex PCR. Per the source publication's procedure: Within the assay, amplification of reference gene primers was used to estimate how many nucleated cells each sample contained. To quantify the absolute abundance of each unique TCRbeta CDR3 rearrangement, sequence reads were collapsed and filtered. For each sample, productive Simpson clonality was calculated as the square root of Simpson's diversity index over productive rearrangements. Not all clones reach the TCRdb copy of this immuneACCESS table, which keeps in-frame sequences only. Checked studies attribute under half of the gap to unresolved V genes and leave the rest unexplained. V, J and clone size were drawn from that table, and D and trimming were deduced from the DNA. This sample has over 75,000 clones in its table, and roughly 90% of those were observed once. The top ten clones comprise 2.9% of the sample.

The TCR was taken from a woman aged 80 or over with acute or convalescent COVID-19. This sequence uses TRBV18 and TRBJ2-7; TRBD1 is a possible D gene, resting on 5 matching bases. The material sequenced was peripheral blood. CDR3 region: CASSPLRQGGYEQYF. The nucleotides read TGTGCCAGCTCACCACTTAGGCAGGGCGGCTACGAGCAGTACTTC.